This TCR beta chain was documented in a study of Graves' ophthalmopathy and Graves' hyperthyroidism. Study results and caveats: Blood also carried most expanded thyroid clonotypes exceeding 0.001 frequency. A model of 13 signatures distinguished ophthalmopathy from stable hyperthyroidism at roughly 86% sensitivity and about 80% specificity.

Amplified TCR beta CDR3 regions were obtained using RNA transcripts as template. An initial RT-PCR round employing HTBI primers preceded a second-round multiplex PCR. MiXCR, applied by TCRdb to the multiplex PCR reads, yields one record per CDR3 protein. The sample lists approximately 480,000 distinct CDR3 sequences; over 13% were seen once. The CDR3 totals 15 residues. Germline V gene sequence: CDR1 MNHEY, CDR2 SVGAGI. Trimming pared 4 bases from V and 3 bases from J, leaving 13 bases between. This clonotype was observed at least ten times. The target antigen is unknown. The chain combines TRBV6-5 with TRBJ1-5; D is ambiguous. The source material was blood. This receptor was identified in a woman aged 25 to 39 with Graves' ophthalmopathy. The CDR3 DNA reads TGTGCCAGCAGTTCCCTTGAGGATTACAATCAGCCCCAGCATTTT. The encoded protein is CASSSLEDYNQPQHF.